The TCR beta chain described here comes from a study of cytotoxic CD8 clonotypes in ibrutinib-treated CLL. Assay used: immunoSEQ multiplex PCR; TCRdb lists only in-frame clones, some missing. This sample yields about 92,000 clones, of which more than 70% are seen a single time; approximately 25% belongs to the top ten. Findings and caveats of the study: Clonality (at baseline) was higher than in age-matched healthy donors and tracked circulating CD8+ T-cell counts.

Only one count was recorded for this clone. Its specificity is unknown. Roughly 2 micrograms of genomic DNA from cryopreserved PBMCs went into TCR beta libraries. Germline V gene data show CDR1 as SGHAT and CDR2 as FQNNGV. The CDR3 has 13 amino acids. V was shortened by 3 bases and J by 6 bases, with 8 bases between the two germline ends. Specimen: PBMCs, collected after 24 months of ibrutinib treatment. The chain employs TRBV11-2 and TRBJ2-2, with D uncertain. The TCR sequence derives from a human donor with chronic lymphocytic leukemia. The chain's CDR3 is CASSLDWAGELFF. Written as DNA, the CDR3 is TGTGCCAGCAGCTTGGATTGGGCCGGGGAGCTGTTTTTT.